The 9 T cell receptor beta chains below were found in one sample sequenced in a study of identifying expanded T cells in peripheral blood (dated by TCRdb to the late 2010s). The library came from the immunoSEQ multiplex PCR assay. In TCRdb, the immuneACCESS table is reduced to in-frame sequences with V and J assigned. These tables do not hold every clone; where another copy was compared, an unresolved V gene accounts for under half, and the others remain unexplained. The sample data list 90,000 to 120,000 clones, and approximately 90% of these were observed just once. The ten largest clones take up around 17% of the sample. Sequenced input: blood. These receptors originate from a person aged 18 to 69 in good health.

The V call is TRBV10-3, the J call TRBJ1-1, with 9 nucleotides matching TRBD1. V shed 6 bases and J 6 bases; nucleotides not matched to a gene: 8. Germline V CDR1 and CDR2: ENHRY, SYGVKD. The CDR3 extends over 14 amino acids. The CDR3 coding sequence is TGTGCCATCAGAGGACAGGGGAAGGATCCTGAAGCTTTCTTT. Translation gives CAIRGQGKDPEAFF.

The chain uses TRBV18 and TRBJ1-5; no clear D. Trimming took 2 bases from V and 4 from J, leaving 6 bases between them. The CDR3 consists of 13 residues. Per the germline V gene, CDR1 is KGHSH and CDR2 is LQKENI. The DNA for the CDR3 is TGTGCCAGCTCACCAGACACAAATCAGCCCCAGCATTTT. Translating gives CASSPDTNQPQHF.

The chain links TRBV19 to TRBJ2-7, with D perhaps TRBD1 or TRBD2 (7 bases each). The CDR3 runs to 17 residues. V lost 3 bases, J lost 6 bases, and 24 bases lay in between. Germline-derived CDR1 and CDR2 are LNHDA and SQIVND (reference sequence). CDR3 in DNA: TGTGCCAGTAGTATGGGTCCGGGACAGCAATCGGGGGGCGAGCAGTACTTC. Translated, it gives CASSMGPGQQSGGEQYF.

The J gene is TRBJ2-7, the V gene TRBV9, with 8 bases identical to TRBD1. There are 15 residues in the CDR3. Germline values: CDR1 SGDLS, CDR2 YYNGEE. The V gene end was trimmed by 4 bases and the J gene end by 5 bases; junction bases not matched to a gene: 11. CDR3 protein: CASSPQDRGLDEQYF. CDR3 in DNA: TGTGCCAGCAGCCCCCAAGACAGGGGCTTAGACGAGCAGTACTTC.

The rearrangement links TRBV29-1 to TRBJ2-7; weak D call: TRBD1 (5 bases). The CDR3 has 11 amino acids. Germline loops: CDR1 SQVTM, CDR2 ANQGSEA. V was shortened by 3 bases and J by 6 bases, with 9 bases between the two germline ends. DNA of the CDR3: TGCAGCGTTGAGCAGGGTGGCGAGCAGTACTTC. Its translation: CSVEQGGEQYF.

The chain recombines TRBV5-6 with TRBJ2-1, with no clear D. The CDR3 runs 15 residues. In germline, CDR1 is SGHDT, CDR2 YYEEEE. V was cut by 0 bases and J by 1 base, with 8 bases left in between. CDR3 sequence (DNA): TGTGCCAGCAGCTTGGCGTATTCTTCCTACAATGAGCAGTTCTTC. Translating it yields CASSLAYSSYNEQFF.

This clone was counted only a few times. This chain joins TRBV4-1 and TRBJ2-1; D unresolved. Germline lookup yields CDR1 MGHRA and CDR2 YSYEKL. The V and J ends lost 5 bases and 5 bases respectively, with 13 bases between them. The CDR3 contains 14 residues. In nucleotides, the CDR3 is TGCGCCAGCAGCTTTAGCTCCACTAACAATGAGCAGTTCTTC. Translated: CASSFSSTNNEQFF.

The chain has TRBV7-6 and TRBJ1-5; TRBD1 might be the D (6 bases). The CDR3 loop spans 13 amino acids. V gave up 5 bases and J gave up 7 bases, with 12 bases separating them. Germline V gives CDR1 SGHVS, CDR2 FNYEAQ. DNA of the CDR3: TGTGCCAGCAGCCCCAAAGGGGGGCAGCCCCAGCATTTT. Its translation is CASSPKGGQPQHF.

This chain uses TRBV7-2 with TRBJ2-2, with TRBD2 matching over 10 bases. Germline-derived CDR1 and CDR2 are SGHTA and FQGNSA. The V gene end was trimmed by 0 bases and the J gene end by 6 bases; junction bases not matched to a gene: 10. This CDR3 region has 18 residues. CDR3 in amino acids: CASSLANSGGRVAGELFF. DNA for the CDR3: TGTGCCAGCAGCTTAGCTAATAGCGGGGGGAGGGTCGCCGGGGAGCTGTTTTTT.